Given below is one T cell receptor beta chain in context. This clone was recorded once. Its specific antigen is unknown. Base qualities were left out, and no much larger clone turns up one base away. In the first month after transplant, blood samples were collected up to 4 times, and after that at least monthly when available. The data are from a study of graft-versus-host responses after intestinal transplantation (dated by TCRdb to about 2021). For the study in its entirety: The transplants that recipients got were multivisceral, liver-intestinal, or isolated intestinal. Bulk TCR-beta CDR3 sequencing was used to track graft-versus-host and host-versus-graft alloreactive T cell clones in the graft, circulation and bone marrow after intestinal transplantation. To identify alloreactive clones, pre-transplant mixed lymphocyte reaction products were sequenced and compared with unstimulated pre-transplant donor and recipient T cells. A peak of at least 4% donor T cells among recipient peripheral blood mononuclear cells was the definition used for donor T cell macrochimerism. The cohort enrolled under 25 intestinal transplant recipients including one retransplant, and 3 patients lacking pretransplant specimens were excluded. Anti-thymocyte globulin induction was given to all recipients, followed by maintenance tacrolimus and steroids for approximately 3 years. Samples from a few later patients were sequenced in-house on an Illumina MiSeq with MiXCR processing rather than by the commercial service.

The full study reports these points: In the allografts of patients with donor T cell macrochimerism, GvH to HvG T cell clonal ratios were high. Peak levels of circulating GvH clones were associated with declines in HvG clones early after transplant. GvH clones were detected in recipient bone marrow, and some of these GvH clones were observed earlier in ileal mucosa or blood, consistent with an intestinal mucosal origin. The conclusions were limited by the relatively low number and heterogeneity of the intestinal transplant patients.

Library preparation employed the immunoSEQ multiplex PCR assay. For most patients, genomic DNA was subjected to high-throughput TCR-beta CDR3 sequencing by Adaptive Biotechnologies. The authors' analysis ran thus. Adaptive's ImmunoSEQ software supplied the TCR sequencing data for about 18 patients, while MiXCR and VDJtools were used to process a few other patients. CDR3 nucleotide sequences shared between donor and recipient were removed because the origin of such sequences could not be assigned. To count as alloreactive, a clone needed at least 2-fold expansion over unstimulated cells and a minimum CFSE-low frequency of 0.002% (template counts) or 0.001% (read counts). Mappable clones were those detected in sequenced pre-transplant spleen, lymph node, or MLR CFSE-low populations of the donor or recipient. Cumulative frequency of alloreactive clones was calculated as a percentage of all sequences weighted by copy number. TCRdb carries this immuneACCESS record with in-frame sequences only. Its versions omit some clonotypes, under half of them owing to an unresolved V gene in the studies checked, with the rest unexplained. V, J and clone size are taken as reported in that table, and D and trimming were inferred from the DNA itself. The sample yields roughly 56,000 clones; roughly 89% were counted once. The biggest ten clones account for roughly 2.6% of the sample.

From its cysteine to its phenylalanine, the CDR3 spans 16 amino acids. Of the read, only the CDR3 DNA is kept; its 48 bases are in frame from base 1. The junction shows trimming of 3 bases on V and 0 bases on J, and the gene matches do not reach 8 bases of it. CDR1 GTSNPN and CDR2 SVGIG were looked up in the germline V gene (reference sequence). The receptor was derived from a human patient who received an intestinal transplant, so some T cells may come from the graft donor. Sequencing used PBMCs, obtained roughly 120 days after intestinal transplantation. This chain is built from TRBV30 and TRBJ2-3, and 8 bases in between align with TRBD2. CDR3 sequence: CAWSLGSGGSTDTQYF. Here is the DNA: TGTGCCTGGAGCCTCGGCAGCGGGGGTAGCACAGATACGCAGTATTTT. With the portions outside the CDR3 filled from the reference TRBV30 and TRBJ2-3 genes, the complete variable region becomes SQTIHQWPATLVQPVGSPLSLECTVEGTSNPNLYWYRQAAGRGLQLLFYSVGIGQISSEVPQNLSASRPQDRQFILSSKKLLLSDSGFYLCAWSLGSGGSTDTQYFGPGTRLTVL.